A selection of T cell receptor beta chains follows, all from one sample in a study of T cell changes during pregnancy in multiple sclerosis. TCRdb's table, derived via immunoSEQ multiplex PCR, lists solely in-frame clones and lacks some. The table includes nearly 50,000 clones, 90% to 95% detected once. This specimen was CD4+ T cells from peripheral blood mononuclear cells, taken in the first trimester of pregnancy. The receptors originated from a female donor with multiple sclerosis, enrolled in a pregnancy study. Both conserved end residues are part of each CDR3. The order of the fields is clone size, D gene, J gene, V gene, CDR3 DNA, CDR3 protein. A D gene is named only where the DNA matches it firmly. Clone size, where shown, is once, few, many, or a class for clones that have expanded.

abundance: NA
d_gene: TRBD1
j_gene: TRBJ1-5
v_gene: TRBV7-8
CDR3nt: TGTGCCAGCAGCCTCCATACAGGGGTAGATCAGCCCCAGCATTTT
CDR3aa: CASSLHTGVDQPQHF

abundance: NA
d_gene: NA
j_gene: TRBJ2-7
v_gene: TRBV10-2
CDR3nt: TGCGCCAGGCTGACAGGGACTTCGGACTACGAGCAGTACTTC
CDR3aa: CARLTGTSDYEQYF

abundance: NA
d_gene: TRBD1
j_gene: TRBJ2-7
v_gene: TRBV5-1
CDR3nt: TGCGCCAGCAGCGTAGGACAGGGGAACTACGAGCAGTACTTC
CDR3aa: CASSVGQGNYEQYF

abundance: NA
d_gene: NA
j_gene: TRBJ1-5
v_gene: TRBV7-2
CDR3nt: TGTGCCAGCAGCTTAGGGGGGGTTAGCAATCAGCCCCAGCATTTT
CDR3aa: CASSLGGVSNQPQHF

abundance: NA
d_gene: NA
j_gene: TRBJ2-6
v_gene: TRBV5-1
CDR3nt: TGCGCCAGCAGCTTAGGGGATAGCTCTGGGGCCAACGTCCTGACTTTC
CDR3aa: CASSLGDSSGANVLTF

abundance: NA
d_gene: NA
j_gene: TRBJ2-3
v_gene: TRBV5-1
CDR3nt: TGCGCCAGCACCCTCGACTGGATCACAGATACGCAGTATTTT
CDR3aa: CASTLDWITDTQYF

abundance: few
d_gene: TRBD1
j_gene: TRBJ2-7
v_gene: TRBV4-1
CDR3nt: TGCGCCAGCAGCCAAGATCGAAGGACAGGGTCCGAGCAGTACTTC
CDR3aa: CASSQDRRTGSEQYF

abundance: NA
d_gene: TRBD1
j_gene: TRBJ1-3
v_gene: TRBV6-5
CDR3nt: TGTGCCAGCAGTGACAGGGGTGGAGGAAACACCATATATTTT
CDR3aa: CASSDRGGGNTIYF

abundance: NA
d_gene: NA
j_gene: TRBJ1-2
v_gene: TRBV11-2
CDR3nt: TGTGCCAGCAGCCCACAAAACGACATTAACTATGGCTACACCTTC
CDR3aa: CASSPQNDINYGYTF

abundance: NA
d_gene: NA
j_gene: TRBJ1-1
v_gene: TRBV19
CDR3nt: TGTGCCAGTAGTCCCTGGGGCAGGGAGGACACTGAAGCTTTCTTT
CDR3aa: CASSPWGREDTEAFF

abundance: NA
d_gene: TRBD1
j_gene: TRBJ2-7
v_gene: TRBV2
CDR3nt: TGTGCCAGCAGCACCGGGACAGTATACGAGCAGTACTTC
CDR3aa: CASSTGTVYEQYF

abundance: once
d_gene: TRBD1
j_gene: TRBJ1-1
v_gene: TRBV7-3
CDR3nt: TGTGCCAGCAGCCAAAACAGGGGAGCCACTGAAGCTTTCTTT
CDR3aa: CASSQNRGATEAFF

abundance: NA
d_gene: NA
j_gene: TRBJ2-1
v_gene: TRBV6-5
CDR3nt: TGTGCCAGCCAGGGATACAATGAGCAGTTCTTC
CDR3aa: CASQGYNEQFF

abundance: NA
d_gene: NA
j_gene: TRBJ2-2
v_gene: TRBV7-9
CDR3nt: TGTGCCAGCAGCCGCCAGGGTCGGTACACCGGGGAGCTGTTTTTT
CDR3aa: CASSRQGRYTGELFF

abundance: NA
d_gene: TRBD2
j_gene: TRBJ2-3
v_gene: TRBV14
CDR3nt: TGTGCCAGCAGCCCACTTGTCGGGGGGGCCCTAGATACGCAGTATTTT
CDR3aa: CASSPLVGGALDTQYF

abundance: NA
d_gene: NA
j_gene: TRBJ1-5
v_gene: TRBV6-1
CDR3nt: TGTGCCAGCAGTCCCAGGGTAGAACAGCCCCAGCATTTT
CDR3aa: CASSPRVEQPQHF

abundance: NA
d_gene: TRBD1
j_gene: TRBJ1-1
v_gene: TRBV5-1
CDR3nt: TGCGCCAGCAACGGACAGGGCGACACTGAAGCTTTCTTT
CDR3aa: CASNGQGDTEAFF

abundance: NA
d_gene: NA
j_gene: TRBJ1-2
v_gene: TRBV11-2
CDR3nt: TGTGCCAGCAGCCGGGTCTATGGCTACACCTTC
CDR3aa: CASSRVYGYTF

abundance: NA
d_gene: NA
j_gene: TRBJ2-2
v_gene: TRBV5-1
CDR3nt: TGCGCCAGCAGTTTCGGGTACGGGGAGCTGTTTTTT
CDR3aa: CASSFGYGELFF

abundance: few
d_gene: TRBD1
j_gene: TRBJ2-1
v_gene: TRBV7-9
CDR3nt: TGTGCCAGCAGCCCGCCTACCTCGGCGCAGGGGGCTTACAATGAGCAGTTCTTC
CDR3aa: CASSPPTSAQGAYNEQFF

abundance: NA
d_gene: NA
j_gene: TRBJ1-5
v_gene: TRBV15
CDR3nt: TGTGCCACCAGCAAGAGACAGCCGAATCAGCCCCAGCATTTT
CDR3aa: CATSKRQPNQPQHF

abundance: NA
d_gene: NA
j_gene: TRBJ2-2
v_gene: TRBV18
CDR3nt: TGTGCCAGCTCACCACAGGCCCCAGGGACCGGGGAGCTGTTTTTT
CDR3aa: CASSPQAPGTGELFF

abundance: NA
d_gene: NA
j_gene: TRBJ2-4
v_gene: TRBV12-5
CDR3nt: TGTGCTAGTGGTTTAGCACAGGCCAAAAACATTCAGTACTTC
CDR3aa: CASGLAQAKNIQYF

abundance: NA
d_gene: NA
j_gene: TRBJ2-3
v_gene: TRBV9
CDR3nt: TGTGCCAGCAGCGTAGTGGCGCAGGGCGATACGCAGTATTTT
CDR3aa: CASSVVAQGDTQYF

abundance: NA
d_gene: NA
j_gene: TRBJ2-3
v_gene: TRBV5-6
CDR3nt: TGTGCCAGCAGCTCAGGGTCCGGGGGAGATACGCAGTATTTT
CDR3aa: CASSSGSGGDTQYF

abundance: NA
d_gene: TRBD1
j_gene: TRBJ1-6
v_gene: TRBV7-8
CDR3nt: TGTGCCAGCAGCGACGGGACAGGACTCGGAGTTGGACATTCACCCCTCCACTTT
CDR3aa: CASSDGTGLGVGHSPLHF